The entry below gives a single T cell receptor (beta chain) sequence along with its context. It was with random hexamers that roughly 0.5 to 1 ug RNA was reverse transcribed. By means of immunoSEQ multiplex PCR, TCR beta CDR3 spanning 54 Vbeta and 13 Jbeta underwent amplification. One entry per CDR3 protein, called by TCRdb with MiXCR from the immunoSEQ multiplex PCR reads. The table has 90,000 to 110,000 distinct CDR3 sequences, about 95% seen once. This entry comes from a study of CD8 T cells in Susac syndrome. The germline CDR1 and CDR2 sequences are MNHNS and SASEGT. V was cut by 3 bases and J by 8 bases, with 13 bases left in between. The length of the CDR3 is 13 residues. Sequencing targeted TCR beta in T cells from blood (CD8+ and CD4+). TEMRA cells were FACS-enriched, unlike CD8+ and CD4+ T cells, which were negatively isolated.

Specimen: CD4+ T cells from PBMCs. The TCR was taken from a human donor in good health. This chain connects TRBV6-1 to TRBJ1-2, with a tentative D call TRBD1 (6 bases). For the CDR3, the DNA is TGTGCCAGCAGTGAGGTCTACAGGGACGGCTACACCTTC. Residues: CASSEVYRDGYTF.